This paragraph reports one T cell receptor (beta chain). The sample belongs to a study of early T cells in non-severe SARS-CoV-2 infection. In the study overall: Bulk RNA from unsorted whole blood was sequenced; chains were unpaired.

In the library, individual cDNA molecules carried attached unique molecular identifiers. TCRdb itself ran the 5' RACE reads through MiXCR, one entry per CDR3 protein. This sample has under 90,000 distinct CDR3 sequences, with roughly an eighth found just once. The germline V gene encodes CDR1 KGHSH and CDR2 LQKENI. The V gene lost 5 bases and the J gene lost 1 base, with 8 bases spanning the gap. This CDR3 is 13 amino acids long. Material: whole blood. The TCR sequence derives from an adult who was a healthcare worker with PCR-confirmed SARS-CoV-2 infection or an uninfected control (not recorded which). The genes are TRBV18 and TRBJ1-1, with D uncertain. As DNA, the CDR3 is TGTGCCAGCTCAACCGGCGAGAACACTGAAGCTTTCTTT. It codes for CASSTGENTEAFF. The variable domain in full, with the rest retrieved from reference TRBV18 and TRBJ1-1, is NAGVMQNPRHLVRRRGQEARLRCSPMKGHSHVYWYRQLPEEGLKFMVYLQKENIIDESGMPKERFSAEFPKEGPSILRIQQVVRGDSAAYFCASSTGENTEAFFGQGTRLTVV.